This TCR beta chain came from a study of T-cell reconstitution after alpha-beta-depleted transplantation in children. Unique molecular identifiers were incorporated during preparation of the TCRbeta library. MiXCR, applied by TCRdb to the PCR reads, yields one record per CDR3 protein. The table lists about 230,000 distinct CDR3 sequences, around 12% of them singletons. This clonotype was seen repeatedly, ten times or more. This specimen was PBMCs from the stem cell graft donor, taken from the stem cell graft. The receptor was isolated from a human donor who donated a stem cell graft to a child with acute lymphoblastic leukemia.

The CDR3 DNA sequence: TGTGCCAGCAGCTTAGTCAGCGTCGGGAGCTACGAGCAGTACTTC. It encodes CASSLVSVGSYEQYF. This chain connects TRBV7-2 to TRBJ2-7; D may be TRBD2 (6 bases). The germline V and J ends were trimmed by 1 base and 3 bases, with 13 bases remaining between them. The CDR3 covers 15 residues. Looked up from germline, CDR1 is SGHTA and CDR2 is FQGNSA.